This T cell receptor beta chain was sequenced in a study of technical replicates of blood from a handful of donors. The CDR3 consists of 9 residues. Germline-derived CDR1 and CDR2 are MNHNS and SASEGT. V dropped 11 bases and J dropped 9 bases, with 8 bases sitting between them. Clones were read by immunoSEQ multiplex PCR, and TCRdb kept only the in-frame ones, dropping some. The data show around 65,000 clones, approximately 89% seen once. The chain couples TRBV6-1 to TRBJ2-1, with a tentative D call TRBD2 (6 bases). The sample comprised PBMCs. The clonotype comes from a human donor in good health. Some clones in this sample may be carry-over from other donors' samples. The CDR3 DNA reads as TGTGCCCGCGGGGTTGAGCAGTTCTTC. It yields the protein CARGVEQFF.